Reported below is one T cell receptor beta chain. This sample is part of a study of blood T cell repertoires in COVID-19. About the research overall: The United States, Italy and Spain supplied acute and convalescent COVID-19 samples. Sample material is recorded as cDNA or gDNA derived from T cells, B-cell-depleted T cells, or PBMCs.

Sequencing was performed with immunoSEQ multiplex PCR; in TCRdb, only in-frame clones are kept and a portion is missing. Of about 410,000 clones in the sample, 86% were seen once. The sequencing sample was made of peripheral blood. The sequence was collected from a woman aged 30 to 39 with active or convalescent COVID-19.

The DNA for the CDR3 is TGCGCCAGCAGCCAAGGTGTGTCAGGGGGCTTGGGCAATCAGCCCCAGCATTTT. This codes for CASSQGVSGGLGNQPQHF. The V call is TRBV4-1, the J call TRBJ1-5; 8 bases agree with TRBD1. The CDR3 loop spans 18 amino acids. Germline CDR1 and CDR2: MGHRA and YSYEKL. Trimming removed 1 base from V and 2 bases from J; junction bases left unmatched: 10.